A selection of T cell receptor beta chains follows, all from one sample in a study of blood T cell repertoires in COVID-19. TCRdb's copy holds only in-frame clones and misses some; the assay was immunoSEQ multiplex PCR. The repertoire includes fewer than 250,000 clones, around 85% of them detected once, and roughly 0.69% sits in the top ten. What was sequenced was peripheral blood. The source is a man in his forties with acute or convalescent COVID-19. Each CDR3 is given with its conserved first and last residue. Fields, in order: J gene, V gene, clone size, D gene, CDR3 protein, CDR3 DNA. A D gene is named only where the DNA matches it firmly. Clone size, where shown, is once, few, many, or a class for clones that have expanded.

>TRBJ2-5|TRBV28|.|TRBD1
CASRLSPQYRGETQYF
TGTGCCAGCAGGCTCTCACCTCAATACAGGGGTGAGACCCAGTACTTC
>TRBJ2-1|TRBV29-1|.|.
CSVGPGNEQFF
TGCAGCGTTGGGCCGGGAAATGAGCAGTTCTTC
>TRBJ2-7|TRBV5-1|.|TRBD1
CASSLATGEPYEQYF
TGCGCCAGCAGCTTGGCGACAGGGGAGCCCTACGAGCAGTACTTC
>TRBJ2-2|TRBV19|.|.
CASSIGLELFF
TGTGCCAGTAGTATCGGGTTGGAGCTGTTTTTT
>TRBJ1-1|TRBV30|.|.
CAWSVEREAVDTEAFF
TGTGCCTGGAGTGTAGAGAGGGAAGCAGTGGACACTGAAGCTTTCTTT
>TRBJ2-1|TRBV14|.|TRBD2
CASNRTSGSGNEQFF
TGTGCCAGCAACCGGACTAGCGGGAGTGGGAATGAGCAGTTCTTC
>TRBJ1-5|TRBV27|.|.
CASSFSRGTGNQPQHF
TGTGCCAGCAGTTTCAGCCGGGGGACGGGCAATCAGCCCCAGCATTTT
>TRBJ2-5|TRBV6-2/TRBV6-3|.|TRBD1
CASSRVPGQGTVETQYF
TGTGCCAGCAGCAGAGTCCCGGGACAGGGGACGGTTGAGACCCAGTACTTC
>TRBJ2-1|TRBV5-1|few|.
CASSPTGPNEQFF
TGCGCCAGCAGCCCCACTGGTCCCAATGAGCAGTTCTTC
>TRBJ2-3|TRBV5-6|.|TRBD1
CASSLDRGQSTDTQYF
TGTGCCAGCAGCTTAGACAGGGGGCAAAGCACAGATACGCAGTATTTT
>TRBJ2-5|TRBV10-2|.|.
CASSLLRGGETQYF
TGCGCCAGCAGTTTGTTGAGGGGGGGAGAGACCCAGTACTTC
>TRBJ2-2|TRBV6-2/TRBV6-3|.|TRBD2
CASSFGSGTSNTGELFF
TGTGCCAGCAGTTTTGGTAGCGGGACTTCGAACACCGGGGAGCTGTTTTTT
>TRBJ2-7|TRBV9|.|TRBD1
CASSVGQGAIGYEQYF
TGTGCCAGCAGCGTAGGACAGGGGGCGATAGGGTACGAGCAGTACTTC
>TRBJ2-3|TRBV7-2|.|.
CASSPGGFADTQYF
TGTGCCAGCAGCCCCGGAGGTTTTGCAGATACGCAGTATTTT
>TRBJ2-1|TRBV6-5|.|.
CASSYFRQNEQFF
TGTGCCAGCAGTTACTTTCGACAGAATGAGCAGTTCTTC
>TRBJ2-5|TRBV10-3|.|.
CAISEEETQYF
TGTGCCATCAGTGAGGAGGAGACCCAGTACTTC
>TRBJ2-7|TRBV4-2|.|.
CASSQFTGALRGYEQYF
TGTGCCAGCAGCCAATTTACAGGGGCCCTACGGGGGTACGAGCAGTACTTC
>TRBJ2-1|TRBV2|.|TRBD1
CASNTDRVSNEQFF
TGTGCCAGCAACACCGACAGGGTTTCCAATGAGCAGTTCTTC
>TRBJ2-3|TRBV29-1|.|TRBD1
CSVTTGTGGIDTQYF
TGCAGCGTTACCACCGGGACAGGGGGTATAGATACGCAGTATTTT
>TRBJ1-5|TRBV28|.|.
CASSLFGSNSNQPQHF
TGTGCCAGCAGTTTATTTGGGAGCAATAGCAATCAGCCCCAGCATTTT
>TRBJ2-7|TRBV7-9|few|TRBD2
CASSFTSGGRYEQYF
TGTGCCAGCAGTTTTACTAGCGGGGGGCGTTACGAGCAGTACTTC
>TRBJ2-7|TRBV5-1|few|.
CASSLRGKGSSYEQYF
TGCGCCAGCAGCTTGCGGGGTAAAGGGAGCTCCTACGAGCAGTACTTC